Listed here is a single T cell receptor (beta chain). Its antigen target is currently unknown. Base qualities are missing; no much larger clone stands one base away. Libraries were constructed by PCR. The instrument was an Illumina MiSeq. TCRdb's own reprocessing of the public reads used fastp at Q25 and MiXCR and kept productive beta chains. Every entry covers one CDR3 protein and lists the most common genes and DNA from its rows. A total of more than 15,000 distinct CDR3 sequences appear in this sample, approximately 32% of them only once. Roughly 1.5% of the sample lies in the top ten. The source of the sample is a study of regulatory and conventional T cells in breast cancer (dated by TCRdb to 2014 to 2015). CDR1 and CDR2, looked up from the germline V gene, are MGHRA and YSYEKL. The CDR3 starts with the cysteine, ends with the phenylalanine, and has 12 residues. Left in the record is the CDR3 DNA by itself, 36 bases read in frame from the first base. V is pared back by 0 bases and J by 14 bases, with 10 bases lying between the germline termini.

The sequence is built from TRBV4-1 and TRBJ1-4, with no confidently assigned D gene. What was sequenced was conventional T cells from blood. The source is a female donor in good health. This receptor has the CDR3 CASSQDSMRLFF. DNA sequence: TGCGCCAGCAGCCAAGATTCAATGAGGCTGTTTTTT.